This T cell receptor (beta chain) was captured by sequencing in a study of graft-versus-host responses after intestinal transplantation. This table comes from immunoSEQ multiplex PCR, and its TCRdb copy is limited to in-frame clones, with some not included. The data contain fewer than 20,000 clones, 80% of them seen just once; the ten biggest clones take up roughly 18%. Intraepithelial and lamina propria lymphocytes were released after the graft tissue was processed. CDR1 and CDR2 (germline): SQVTM, ANQGSEA. The length of the CDR3 is 16 residues. Trimming took 0 bases from V and 4 from J; bases not matched to a gene: 10.

This clonotype was sampled from a human patient who received an intestinal transplant, so some T cells may come from the graft donor. The chain links TRBV29-1 to TRBJ2-5; 8 bases are a match to TRBD1. This material consisted of ileum tissue, taken 104 days after intestinal transplant. This chain's CDR3 is CSVEEGTTGDLETQYF. CDR3 DNA: TGCAGCGTTGAAGAGGGTACGACAGGGGATCTAGAGACCCAGTACTTC.